This T cell receptor (beta chain) was documented in a study of T cell repertoires in cytomegalovirus infection. TCRdb analysed the reads with MiXCR anew, one entry per CDR3 protein. The repertoire holds roughly 760,000 distinct CDR3 sequences, with roughly 35% as singletons. The CDR3 spans 11 residues. CDR1 and CDR2 from the germline V gene are MGHDK and SYGVNS. Trimming shortened V by 2 bases and J by 8 bases, and 6 bases separated the two germline ends. Specimen: PBMCs. The clonotype originates from a human donor in good health (CMV status not recorded). Some clones in this sample may be carry-over from other donors' samples. V gene TRBV25-1 combines with J gene TRBJ1-1, with D unresolved. The chain's CDR3 is CASSEIDEAFF. DNA of the CDR3: TGTGCCAGCAGTGAAATAGACGAAGCTTTCTTT.